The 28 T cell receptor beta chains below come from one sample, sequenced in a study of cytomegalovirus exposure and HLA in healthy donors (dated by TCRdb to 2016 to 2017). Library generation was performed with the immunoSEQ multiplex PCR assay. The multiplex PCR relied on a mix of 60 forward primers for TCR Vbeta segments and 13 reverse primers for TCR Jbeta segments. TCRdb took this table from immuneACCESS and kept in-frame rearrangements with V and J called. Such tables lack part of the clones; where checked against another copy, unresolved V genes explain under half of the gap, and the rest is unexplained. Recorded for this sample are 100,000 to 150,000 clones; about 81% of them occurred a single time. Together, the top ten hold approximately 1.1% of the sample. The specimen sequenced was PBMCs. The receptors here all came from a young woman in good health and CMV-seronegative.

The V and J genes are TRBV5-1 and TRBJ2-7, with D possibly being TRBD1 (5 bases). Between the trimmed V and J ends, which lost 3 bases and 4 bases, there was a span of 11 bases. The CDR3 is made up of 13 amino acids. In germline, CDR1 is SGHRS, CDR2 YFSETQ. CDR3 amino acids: CASSSDNLYEQYF. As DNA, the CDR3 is TGCGCCAGCAGCTCGGACAACCTTTACGAGCAGTACTTC.

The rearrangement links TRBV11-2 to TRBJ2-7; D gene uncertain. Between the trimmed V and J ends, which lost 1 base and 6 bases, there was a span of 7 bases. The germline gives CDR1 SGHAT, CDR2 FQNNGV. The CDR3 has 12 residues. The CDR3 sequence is CASSLVSFEQYF. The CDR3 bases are TGTGCCAGCAGCTTAGTGTCATTCGAGCAGTACTTC.

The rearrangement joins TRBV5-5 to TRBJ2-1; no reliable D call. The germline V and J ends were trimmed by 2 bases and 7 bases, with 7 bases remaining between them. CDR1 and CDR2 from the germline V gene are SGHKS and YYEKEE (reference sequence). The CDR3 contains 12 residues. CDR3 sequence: CASSLAVNEQFF. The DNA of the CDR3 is TGTGCCAGCAGCTTAGCCGTGAATGAGCAGTTCTTC.

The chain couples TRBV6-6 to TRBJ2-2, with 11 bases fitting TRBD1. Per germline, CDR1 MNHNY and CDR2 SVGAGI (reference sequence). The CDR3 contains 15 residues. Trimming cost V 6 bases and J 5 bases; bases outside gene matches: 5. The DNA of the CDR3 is TGTGCCAGCAGGGGGACAGGGGGAATTACCGGGGAGCTGTTTTTT. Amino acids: CASRGTGGITGELFF.

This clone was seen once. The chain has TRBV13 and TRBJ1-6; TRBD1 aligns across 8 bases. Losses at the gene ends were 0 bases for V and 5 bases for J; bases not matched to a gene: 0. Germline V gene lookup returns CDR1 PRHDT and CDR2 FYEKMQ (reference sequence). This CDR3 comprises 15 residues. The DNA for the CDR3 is TGTGCCAGCAGCTTAGGGGACAGGGATAATTCACCCCTCCACTTT. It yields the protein CASSLGDRDNSPLHF.

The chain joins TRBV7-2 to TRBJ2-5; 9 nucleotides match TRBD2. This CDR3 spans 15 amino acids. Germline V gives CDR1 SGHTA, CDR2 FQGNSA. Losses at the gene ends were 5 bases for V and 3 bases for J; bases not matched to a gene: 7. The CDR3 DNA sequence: TGTGCCAGCAGCCCATGGCGGGAGGGGGAAGAGACCCAGTACTTC. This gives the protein CASSPWREGEETQYF.

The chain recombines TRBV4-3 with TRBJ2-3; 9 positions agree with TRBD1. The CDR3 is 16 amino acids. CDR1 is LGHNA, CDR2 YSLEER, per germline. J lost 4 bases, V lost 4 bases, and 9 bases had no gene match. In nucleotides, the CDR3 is TGCGCCAGCAGCCGACGACAGGGGGTATCCGCAGATACGCAGTATTTT. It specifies CASSRRQGVSADTQYF.

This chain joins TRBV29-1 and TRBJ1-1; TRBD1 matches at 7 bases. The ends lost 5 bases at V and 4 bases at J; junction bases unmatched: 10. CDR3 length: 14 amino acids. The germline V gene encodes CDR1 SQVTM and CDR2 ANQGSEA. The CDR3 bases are TGCAGCGTTTTCGGGACAGCCTTATCCACTGAAGCTTTCTTT. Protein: CSVFGTALSTEAFF.

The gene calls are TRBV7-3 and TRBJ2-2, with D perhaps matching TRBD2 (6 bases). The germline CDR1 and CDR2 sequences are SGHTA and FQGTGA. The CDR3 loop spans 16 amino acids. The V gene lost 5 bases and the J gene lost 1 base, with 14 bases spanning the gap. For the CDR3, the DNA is TGTGCCAGCAGCCCCGGTGGTAGCGGGAACACCGGGGAGCTGTTTTTT. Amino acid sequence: CASSPGGSGNTGELFF.

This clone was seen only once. The CDR3 DNA reads as TGTGCAAGTCGCTTAGCGAGCTCGAAAACGTCTTTCTATGAGCAGTTCTTC. This codes for CASRLASSKTSFYEQFF. The J gene is TRBJ2-1, the V gene TRBV12-2; the listed D gene, TRBD2, was not tested against the DNA. TRBV12-2 is designated a pseudogene. CDR3 size: 17 residues.

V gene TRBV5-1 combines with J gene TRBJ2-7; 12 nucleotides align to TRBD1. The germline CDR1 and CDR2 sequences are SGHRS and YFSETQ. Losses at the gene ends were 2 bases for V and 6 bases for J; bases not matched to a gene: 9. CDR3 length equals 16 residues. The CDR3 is CASSLIPGQGASEQYF. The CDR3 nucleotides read TGCGCCAGCAGCTTAATTCCGGGACAGGGGGCATCCGAGCAGTACTTC.

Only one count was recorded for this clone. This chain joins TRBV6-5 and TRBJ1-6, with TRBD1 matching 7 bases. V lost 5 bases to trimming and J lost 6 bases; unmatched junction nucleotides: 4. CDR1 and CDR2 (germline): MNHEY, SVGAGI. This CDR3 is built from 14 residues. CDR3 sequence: CASSRDSFNSPLHF. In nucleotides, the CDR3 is TGTGCCAGCAGTCGGGACAGCTTTAATTCACCCCTCCACTTT.

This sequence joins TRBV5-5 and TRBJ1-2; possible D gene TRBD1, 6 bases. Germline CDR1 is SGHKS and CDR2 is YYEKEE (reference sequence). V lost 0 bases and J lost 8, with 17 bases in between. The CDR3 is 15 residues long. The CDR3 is CASSLDRGGAWGYTF. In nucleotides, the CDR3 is TGTGCCAGCAGCTTGGACCGTGGGGGCGCGTGGGGCTACACCTTC.

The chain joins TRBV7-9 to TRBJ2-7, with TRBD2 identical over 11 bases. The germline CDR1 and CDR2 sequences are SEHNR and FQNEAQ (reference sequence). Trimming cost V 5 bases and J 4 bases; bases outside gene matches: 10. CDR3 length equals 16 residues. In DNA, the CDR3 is TGTGCCAGCAGCCCAAGACTAGCGGGGAGTTGGTACGAGCAGTACTTC. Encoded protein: CASSPRLAGSWYEQYF.

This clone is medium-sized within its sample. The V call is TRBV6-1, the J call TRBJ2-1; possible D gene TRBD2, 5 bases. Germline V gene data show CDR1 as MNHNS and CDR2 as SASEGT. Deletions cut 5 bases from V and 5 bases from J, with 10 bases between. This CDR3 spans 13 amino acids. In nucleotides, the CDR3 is TGTGCCAGCAGTAATAGCGACAACAATGAGCAGTTCTTC. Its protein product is CASSNSDNNEQFF.

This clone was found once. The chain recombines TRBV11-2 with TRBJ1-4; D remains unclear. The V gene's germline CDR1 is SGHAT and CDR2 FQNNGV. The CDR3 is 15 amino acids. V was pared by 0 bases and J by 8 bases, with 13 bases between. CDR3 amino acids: CASSLDTRNHEKLFF. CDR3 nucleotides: TGTGCCAGCAGCTTAGATACCAGGAACCACGAAAAACTGTTTTTT.

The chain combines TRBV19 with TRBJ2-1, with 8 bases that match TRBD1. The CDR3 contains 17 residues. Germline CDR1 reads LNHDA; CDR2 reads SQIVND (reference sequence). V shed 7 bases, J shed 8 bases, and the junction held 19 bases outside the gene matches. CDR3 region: CASTNQNRGKRFDEQFF. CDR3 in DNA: TGTGCCAGTACCAACCAAAACAGGGGGAAGAGGTTCGATGAGCAGTTCTTC.

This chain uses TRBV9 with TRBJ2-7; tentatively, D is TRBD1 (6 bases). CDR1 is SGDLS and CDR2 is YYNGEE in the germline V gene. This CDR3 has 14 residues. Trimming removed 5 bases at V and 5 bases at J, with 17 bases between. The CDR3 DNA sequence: TGTGCCAGCAGTTCGCGTCAGGGGAACCACGAGCAGTACTTC. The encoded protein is CASSSRQGNHEQYF.

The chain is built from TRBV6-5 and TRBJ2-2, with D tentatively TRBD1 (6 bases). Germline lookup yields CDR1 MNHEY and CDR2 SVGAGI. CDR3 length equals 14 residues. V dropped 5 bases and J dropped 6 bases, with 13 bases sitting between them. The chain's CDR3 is CASSRRTEAGELFF. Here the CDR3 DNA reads TGTGCCAGCAGTCGAAGGACAGAGGCCGGGGAGCTGTTTTTT.

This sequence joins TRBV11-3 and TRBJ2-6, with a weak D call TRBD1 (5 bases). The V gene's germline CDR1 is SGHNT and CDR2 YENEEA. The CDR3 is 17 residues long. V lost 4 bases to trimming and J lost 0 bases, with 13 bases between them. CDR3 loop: CASSSHNRGSGANVLTF. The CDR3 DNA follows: TGTGCCAGCAGCTCCCATAATAGGGGCTCTGGGGCCAACGTCCTGACTTTC.

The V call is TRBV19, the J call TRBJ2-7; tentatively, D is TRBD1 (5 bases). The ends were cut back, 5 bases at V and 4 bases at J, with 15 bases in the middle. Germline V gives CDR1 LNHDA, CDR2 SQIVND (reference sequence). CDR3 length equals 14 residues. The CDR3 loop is CASSFRAKGYEQYF. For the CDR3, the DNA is TGTGCCAGTAGTTTCCGGGCCAAGGGGTACGAGCAGTACTTC.

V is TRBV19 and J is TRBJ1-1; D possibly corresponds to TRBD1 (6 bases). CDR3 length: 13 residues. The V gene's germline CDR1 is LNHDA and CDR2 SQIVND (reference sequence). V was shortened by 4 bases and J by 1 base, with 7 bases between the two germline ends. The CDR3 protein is CASSRTANTEAFF. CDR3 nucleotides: TGTGCCAGTAGTAGGACAGCGAACACTGAAGCTTTCTTT.

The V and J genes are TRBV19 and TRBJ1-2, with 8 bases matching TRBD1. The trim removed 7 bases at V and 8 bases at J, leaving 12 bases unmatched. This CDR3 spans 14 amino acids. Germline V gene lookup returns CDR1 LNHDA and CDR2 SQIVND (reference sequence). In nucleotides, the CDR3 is TGTGCCAGTACCCCTCTAGGACAGGGTTTCGGCTACACCTTC. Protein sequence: CASTPLGQGFGYTF.

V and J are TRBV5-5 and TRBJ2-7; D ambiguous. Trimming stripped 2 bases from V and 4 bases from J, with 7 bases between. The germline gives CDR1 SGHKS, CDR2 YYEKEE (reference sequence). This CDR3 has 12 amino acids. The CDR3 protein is CASSFDGYEQYF. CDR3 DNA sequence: TGTGCCAGCAGCTTTGACGGGTACGAGCAGTACTTC. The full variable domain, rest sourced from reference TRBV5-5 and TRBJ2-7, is DAGVTQSPTHLIKTRGQQVTLRCSPISGHKSVSWYQQVLGQGPQFIFQYYEKEERGRGNFPDRFSARQFPNYSSELNVNALLLGDSALYLCASSFDGYEQYFGPGTRLTVT.

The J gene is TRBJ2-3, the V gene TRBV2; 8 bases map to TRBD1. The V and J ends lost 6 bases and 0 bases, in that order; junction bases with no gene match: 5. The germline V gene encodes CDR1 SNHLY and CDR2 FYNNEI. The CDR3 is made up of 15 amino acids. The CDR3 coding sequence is TGTGCCAGCAGCGGACAGGGCTCTAGCACAGATACGCAGTATTTT. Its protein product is CASSGQGSSTDTQYF.

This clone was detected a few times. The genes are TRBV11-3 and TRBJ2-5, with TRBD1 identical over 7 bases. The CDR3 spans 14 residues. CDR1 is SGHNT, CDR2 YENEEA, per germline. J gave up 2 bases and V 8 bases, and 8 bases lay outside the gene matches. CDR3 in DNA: TGTGCCAGCGGGAATGACAGGGAACAAGAGACCCAGTACTTC. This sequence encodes CASGNDREQETQYF.

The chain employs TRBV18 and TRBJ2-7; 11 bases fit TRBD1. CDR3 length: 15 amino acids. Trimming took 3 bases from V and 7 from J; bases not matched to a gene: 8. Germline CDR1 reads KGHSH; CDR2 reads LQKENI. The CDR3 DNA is TGTGCCAGCTCACCGATGGCCGGGACAGGGGGTGAGCAGTACTTC. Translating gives CASSPMAGTGGEQYF. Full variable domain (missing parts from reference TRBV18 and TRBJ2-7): NAGVMQNPRHLVRRRGQEARLRCSPMKGHSHVYWYRQLPEEGLKFMVYLQKENIIDESGMPKERFSAEFPKEGPSILRIQQVVRGDSAAYFCASSPMAGTGGEQYFGPGTRLTVT.

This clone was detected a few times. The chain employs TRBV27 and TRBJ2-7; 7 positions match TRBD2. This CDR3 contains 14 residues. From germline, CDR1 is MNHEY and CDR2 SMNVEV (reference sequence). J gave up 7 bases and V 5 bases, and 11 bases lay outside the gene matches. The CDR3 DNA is TGTGCCAGCAGTACGGCTAGCGGAACCTGGGAGCAGTACTTC. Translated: CASSTASGTWEQYF.